This T cell receptor (beta chain) was found in a study of identical twins. TCRdb re-called the 5' RACE reads with MiXCR, one entry per CDR3 protein. The sample holds some 790,000 distinct CDR3 sequences, 18% seen once. This clonotype was seen a handful of times. The CDR3 totals 12 residues. Trimming removed 3 bases at V and 9 bases at J, with 9 bases between. All donors were healthy, and all were Caucasian. These sequences were also reported in another study, on T cells expressing NK-cell markers. As reported in that work: Obtained from sorted CD3+CD56+NKG2C+, CD3+CD56+NKG2C- and CD3+CD56-NKG2C+ T cells were the TCR beta repertoires. Leadership of the CD3+CD56-NKG2C+ fraction also belonged to these clonotypes in four donors.

The source is a woman younger than 30 in good health. Sequenced input: PBMCs. The chain combines TRBV12-3 or TRBV12-4 with TRBJ2-1; D not resolved. The CDR3 region is CASSFILGEQFF. The CDR3 DNA reads TGTGCCAGCAGTTTCATCCTGGGTGAGCAGTTCTTC.